This T cell receptor (beta chain) was captured in a study of OX40 agonist ivuxolimab in advanced cancers. A note on this clone: The antigen remains unidentified.

Per germline, CDR1 SGHTA and CDR2 FQGNSA. The V gene end was trimmed by 5 bases and the J gene end by 9 bases; junction bases not matched to a gene: 8. The CDR3 runs 14 residues. Some clones are missing from TCRdb's copy, which holds only in-frame ones; the method was immunoSEQ multiplex PCR. The sample holds 65,000 to 95,000 clones; roughly 90% are singletons and the top ten take about 2%. Study-wide results and caveats: Among the nonresponders, some also had low normalized T-cell clonal expansion. In the expanded peripheral T cells, antigen specificity was never determined.

This chain connects TRBV7-2 to TRBJ2-1; 9 bases agree with TRBD2. The specimen was CD4+ or CD8+ T cells sorted from blood, collected in a trial of the OX40 agonist ivuxolimab. This TCR was recovered from an adult with an advanced solid tumor such as melanoma, head and neck, liver or kidney cancer. The CDR3 here is CASSEVAGVSEQFF. The CDR3 DNA sequence: TGTGCCAGCAGCGAGGTAGCGGGAGTTAGTGAGCAGTTCTTC.